The rows below give T cell receptor beta chains drawn from one sample of a study of T cells after yellow fever vaccination. TCRdb re-called the 5' RACE reads with MiXCR, one entry per CDR3 protein. The sample carries 620,000 or so distinct CDR3 sequences, about 15% recorded once. The starting material was PBMCs, obtained about 5 days after the first yellow fever vaccination. These receptors came from a man between 18 and 29 years old who received the YFV17D yellow fever vaccine. Each CDR3 is given with its conserved first and last residue. A D gene is named only where the DNA matches it firmly. Not all rows give a size; the values are once, few, many and, for expanded clones, a class.

V	length	size	J	D	DNA	CDR3
TRBV5-1	18	.	TRBJ2-1	.	TGCGCCAGCAGCTTGGATTTAGGTTCGTTCTCGTTCTACAATGAGCAGTTCTTC	CASSLDLGSFSFYNEQFF
TRBV7-9	15	once	TRBJ2-1	TRBD1	TGTGCCAGCACCAACGGGAGACAGGGGCGGAATGAGCAGTTCTTC	CASTNGRQGRNEQFF
TRBV5-1	15	.	TRBJ2-1	.	TGCGCCAGCAGCTTGACGCCGGCAAGTTACAATGAGCAGTTCTTC	CASSLTPASYNEQFF
TRBV7-2	16	few	TRBJ2-3	.	TGTGCCAGCAGCTTTTCCCCGGGACTTAACACAGATACGCAGTATTTT	CASSFSPGLNTDTQYF
TRBV11-2	17	few	TRBJ2-7	.	TGTGCCAGCAGCTTAGGGTCTAGGGGGGGCGCCTTCTACGAGCAGTACTTC	CASSLGSRGGAFYEQYF
TRBV5-5	13	few	TRBJ1-2	.	TGTGCCAGCAGCCGGGGCCAATTGGATGGCTACACCTTC	CASSRGQLDGYTF
TRBV6-2/TRBV6-3	15	.	TRBJ2-1	.	TGTGCCAGCACGGTGTACGGGAAGTCCTACAATGAGCAGTTCTTC	CASTVYGKSYNEQFF
TRBV4-1	17	few	TRBJ2-1	TRBD2	TGCGCCAGCAGCCAAGGTTGGACTAGCGGGGGCCCCAATGAGCAGTTCTTC	CASSQGWTSGGPNEQFF
TRBV12-3/TRBV12-4	18	.	TRBJ2-5	TRBD2	TGTGCCAGCAGTTTAGCCTCAACTAGCGGGGGCTCTCAGGAGACCCAGTACTTC	CASSLASTSGGSQETQYF
TRBV5-6	17	.	TRBJ2-3	TRBD2	TGTGCCAGCAGCGTAGGCGTAGCGGGGGCTCACACAGATACGCAGTATTTT	CASSVGVAGAHTDTQYF
TRBV7-9	17	.	TRBJ2-3	.	TGTGCCAGCAGCTTAGCTAGCGGAGTGACTAGCACAGATACGCAGTATTTT	CASSLASGVTSTDTQYF
TRBV12-3/TRBV12-4	11	.	TRBJ2-3	.	TGTGCCAGCAGTTCTCCAGATACGCAGTATTTT	CASSSPDTQYF
TRBV2	12	few	TRBJ1-2	.	TGTGCCAGCAGATCGGACGACTATGGCTACACCTTC	CASRSDDYGYTF
TRBV20-1	14	few	TRBJ2-1	.	TGCAGTGCTCCCTCTGTGGGGTTAGACAATGAGCAGTTCTTC	CSAPSVGLDNEQFF
TRBV11-2	12	.	TRBJ2-7	.	TGTGCCAGCAGCATAGGCGAGGATCCGCAGTACTTC	CASSIGEDPQYF
TRBV5-1	15	.	TRBJ2-5	TRBD2	TGCGCCAGCAGCCGCGGGGGGGCATGGCAAGAGACCCAGTACTTC	CASSRGGAWQETQYF
TRBV12-3/TRBV12-4	11	few	TRBJ1-4	.	TGTGCCACCAAAGGGAATGAAAAACTGTTTTTT	CATKGNEKLFF
TRBV20-1	14	.	TRBJ2-2	.	TGCAGAAGAAAATCAGCGAACAGCACCGGGGAGCTGTTTTTT	CRRKSANSTGELFF
TRBV12-3/TRBV12-4	15	.	TRBJ2-1	TRBD2	TGTGCCTTCAGGGATGGGGTAGCGGGGTACAATGAGCAGTTCTTC	CAFRDGVAGYNEQFF
TRBV11-1	17	.	TRBJ2-5	.	TGTGCCAGCAGCCCCGCCCTGGGCAGGGGCTCCCAAGAGACCCAGTACTTC	CASSPALGRGSQETQYF